These T cell receptor beta chains were read from a single sample in a study of control samples from healthy donors and cancer patients. Only in-frame clones appear in the TCRdb table, and some are missing; sequencing was by immunoSEQ multiplex PCR. This sample yields approximately 110,000 clones, of which approximately 89% are seen a single time; almost 8% belongs to the top ten. Source material: blood. These receptors were taken from a woman younger than 30 in good health. Each CDR3 is given with its conserved first and last residue. Fields, in order: V gene, J gene, CDR3 length, CDR3 protein.

TRBV10-3	TRBJ2-2	16	CAISVGTSGVGGELFF
TRBV25-1	TRBJ2-5	14	CASDLAGGPETQYF
TRBV3-1/TRBV3-2	TRBJ1-6	15	CASSLGTGINSPLHF
TRBV28	TRBJ2-5	15	CASTLPRGEKETQYF
TRBV7-9	TRBJ1-2	15	CASSLESPTGKGYTF
TRBV19	TRBJ1-2	14	CASSPIAQYYGYTF
TRBV20-1	TRBJ2-7	13	CSASGLADYEQYF
TRBV5-5	TRBJ1-2	14	CASSLGGTNYGYTF
TRBV7-3	TRBJ1-6	15	CASSLSGGANSPLHF
TRBV4-2	TRBJ1-5	14	CASSQDSGDQPQHF
TRBV10-3	TRBJ2-7	14	CAISPEGFLREQYF
TRBV19	TRBJ2-3	18	CASSIAPGTADGTDTQYF
TRBV7-8	TRBJ2-1	14	CASRATSSHNEQFF
TRBV18	TRBJ1-1	16	CASSPPGRASDTEAFF
TRBV20-1	TRBJ2-7	15	CSASKLPDLSGEQYF
TRBV7-2	TRBJ2-5	16	CASSLGLAGTQETQYF
TRBV11-3	TRBJ2-3	14	CASSYTGRSDTQYF
TRBV9	TRBJ2-2	15	CASSVGQANTGELFF
TRBV7-2	TRBJ2-5	16	CASSSQRTGGNEGQYF
TRBV27	TRBJ2-7	15	CASSISGRASYEQYF
TRBV28	TRBJ2-5	15	CASSLVAGGQETQYF
TRBV4-2	TRBJ2-7	15	CASSQDLMGPYEQYF
TRBV21-1	TRBJ1-2	15	CASSKNQGRSYGYTF
TRBV5-4	TRBJ2-3	17	CAILPDKTSGITDTQYF
TRBV5-1	TRBJ2-3	14	CASSYQGRTDTQYF
TRBV24-1	TRBJ1-5	16	CATSDSTGIGNQPQHF
TRBV7-2	TRBJ2-7	15	CASSLDGGGTYEQYF
TRBV5-1	TRBJ2-5	14	CASARQRGEETQYF
TRBV3-1/TRBV3-2	TRBJ1-1	13	CASSQGVDTEAFF
TRBV7-9	TRBJ2-1	14	CASSLGGTYNEQFF
TRBV18	TRBJ1-4	14	CASGKALDNEKLFF
TRBV7-2	TRBJ2-7	14	CASSLLGQTYEQYF
TRBV27	TRBJ2-5	15	CASSLLGQGEETQYF
TRBV2	TRBJ1-2	14	CASSVGGSNYGYTF
TRBV9	TRBJ2-1	16	CASSFPRRRPPFEQFF
TRBV4-3	TRBJ2-7	15	CASSQQPQDLYEQYF
TRBV6-6	TRBJ2-7	15	CASSYEGQGAIEQYF
TRBV30	TRBJ1-5	14	CAWSVGLTNQPQHF
TRBV28	TRBJ1-1	11	CASSLRTEAFF
TRBV5-1	TRBJ1-6	16	CASSLRSGTGLSPLHF
TRBV29-1	TRBJ2-7	14	CSVVPGTGGDEQYF